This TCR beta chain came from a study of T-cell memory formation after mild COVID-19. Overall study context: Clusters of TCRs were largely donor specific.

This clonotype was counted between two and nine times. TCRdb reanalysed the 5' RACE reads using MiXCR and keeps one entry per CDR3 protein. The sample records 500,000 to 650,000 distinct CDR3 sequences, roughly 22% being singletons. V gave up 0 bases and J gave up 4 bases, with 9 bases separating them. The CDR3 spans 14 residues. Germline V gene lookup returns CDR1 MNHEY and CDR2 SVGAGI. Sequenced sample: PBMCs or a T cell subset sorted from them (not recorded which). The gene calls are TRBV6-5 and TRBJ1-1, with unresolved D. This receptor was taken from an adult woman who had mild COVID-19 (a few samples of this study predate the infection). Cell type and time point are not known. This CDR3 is CASSYSGSVTEAFF. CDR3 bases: TGTGCCAGCAGTTACTCTGGGAGCGTCACTGAAGCTTTCTTT.